This T cell receptor beta chain is drawn from a study of memory B cells and T cells in multiple sclerosis. This CDR3 is built from 15 residues. The trim removed 0 bases at V and 4 bases at J, leaving 4 bases unmatched. The germline V gene has CDR1 SGHRS and CDR2 YFSETQ. Study-wide points: Shared clonotype counts depended on differing compartment clone-set sizes and were normalized.

Separate sequencing covered autoproliferating (CFSE-dim) and non-proliferating (CFSE-high) T cells from stimulus-free culture. Pooled replicate wells came from some 50 million CFSE-labeled PBMCs cultured approximately seven days without stimulus. CFSE at roughly 0.45 uM labeled the PBMCs, which were then cultured unstimulated. A word on this clone: Antigen: not known.

Profiling relied on immunoSEQ multiplex PCR, and the TCRdb table lists in-frame clones only, not all of them. The sample has 12,000 or so clones; roughly 81% are singletons. The TCR originated in a human donor with multiple sclerosis. The genes are TRBV5-1 and TRBJ2-3; TRBD1 agrees at 8 bases. Sequenced material: PBMCs from blood kept in culture. The CDR3, as DNA: TGCGCCAGCAGCTTGGGACAGGGGACCGCAGATACGCAGTATTTT. Amino acids: CASSLGQGTADTQYF.